This TCR beta chain was sequenced in a study of T cell responses to AZD1222 COVID-19 vaccine. Study-wide findings and caveats: A reported finding is that nearly half of spike-specific TCRs target unmutated variant regions. Increases in Spike-specific TCR breadth and depth were seen after two AZD1222 doses.

V shed 3 bases and J shed 5 bases, with 10 bases lying between them. Looked up from germline, CDR1 is PRHDT and CDR2 is FYEKMQ (reference sequence). This CDR3 is built from 14 residues. About this clone: Its antigen is undetermined.

The method was immunoSEQ multiplex PCR; TCRdb's version includes in-frame clones alone and lacks a portion of them. This repertoire shows roughly 98,000 clones, around 90% found once; its top ten account for about 13%. This sequence originates from an adult in good health. Specimen: peripheral blood, collected on day 0 of AZD1222 vaccination. The chain recombines TRBV13 with TRBJ1-4, with D possibly being TRBD1 (6 bases). CDR3 DNA sequence: TGTGCCAGCAGCTTGGACAGATGGAATGAAAAACTGTTTTTT. Protein sequence: CASSLDRWNEKLFF.